This entry features one T cell receptor (beta chain) sequence. The record originates from a study of cytomegalovirus exposure and HLA in healthy donors. Measured with immunoSEQ multiplex PCR; TCRdb has only the in-frame clones, and not every one. The repertoire includes 110,000 to 150,000 clones, about 94% of them detected once, and less than 2% sits in the top ten. The CDR3 runs to 15 residues. The germline gives CDR1 SNHLY, CDR2 FYNNEI. V dropped 1 base and J dropped 2 bases, with 10 bases sitting between them. Input material: PBMCs. The chain carries TRBV2 and TRBJ2-3; a weak D match, TRBD2 (5 bases). The sequence was obtained from a young man in good health and CMV-seropositive. As DNA, the CDR3 is TGTGCCAGCAGTGAAGACGGAGGAGACACAGATACGCAGTATTTT. Protein product: CASSEDGGDTDTQYF.